These 32 T cell receptor beta chains were sequenced from one sample in a study of blood T cells in healthy people across ages. Through a sample-barcoded 5' primer and a J-beta primer mix, a second PCR was run for roughly 6 to 11 cycles. TCRdb reprocessed the 5' RACE reads with MiXCR, giving one entry per CDR3 protein. The table includes about 1.4 million distinct CDR3 sequences, 55% to 75% detected once. The sequencing sample was made of blood. These receptors were collected from a man younger than 30 in good health.

The rearrangement uses TRBV7-9 and TRBJ1-2; 10 nucleotides agree with TRBD1. Germline V lookup: CDR1 SEHNR, CDR2 FQNEAQ (reference sequence). The CDR3 is made up of 16 amino acids. The J segment lost 4 bases and the V segment lost 4 bases, leaving 9 bases of the junction unmatched. The CDR3 nucleotides are TGTGCCAGCAGCTACTGGGGGGGACAGGGGTTCTATGGCTACACCTTC. It is translated as CASSYWGGQGFYGYTF.

This clonotype was observed once. A junction end diverges from the germline sequence, so it may reflect a read error. This chain connects TRBV29-1 to TRBJ2-3; D is ambiguous. This CDR3 comprises 12 residues. The germline V gene has CDR1 SQVTM and CDR2 ANQGSEA. DNA for the CDR3: TGCAGCGTTGCCCCTCAAGGCGATACGCGGTATTTT. This sequence encodes CSVAPQGDTRYF.

The CDR3 spells CASSHSGGGKTQYF. As DNA, the CDR3 is TGCGCCAGCAGTCATAGCGGGGGCGGGAAGACCCAGTACTTC. This chain joins TRBV4-3 and TRBJ2-5; 9 bases map to TRBD2. The CDR3 totals 14 residues. CDR1 and CDR2 from the germline V gene are LGHNA and YSLEER. V trimming: 6 bases; J trimming: 6 bases; junction bases outside the gene matches: 8.

The chain links TRBV6-1 to TRBJ2-1; 7 bases are a match to TRBD1. With 6 bases clipped from V and 4 bases from J, the junction kept 9 bases outside the gene matches. This CDR3 is 15 amino acids long. Germline assignment: CDR1 MNHNS and CDR2 SASEGT. Here the CDR3 DNA reads TGTGCCAGCAGGTCCGGGACAGCCCTTTACAATGAGCAGTTCTTC. Its protein product is CASRSGTALYNEQFF.

This clonotype was observed a handful of times. V and J are TRBV28 and TRBJ1-4; 8 nucleotides match TRBD1. Germline V lookup: CDR1 MDHEN, CDR2 SYDVKM. The CDR3 spans 14 residues. Trimming took 6 bases from V and 8 from J; bases not matched to a gene: 8. CDR3 sequence (DNA): TGTGCCAGCAGCCTGACAGGGGTTGGGGAAAAACTGTTTTTT. This gives the protein CASSLTGVGEKLFF. Full variable domain (outside the CDR3, taken from reference TRBV28 and TRBJ1-4): DVKVTQSSRYLVKRTGEKVFLECVQDMDHENMFWYRQDPGLGLRLIYFSYDVKMKEKGDIPEGYSVSREKKERFSLILESASTNQTSMYLCASSLTGVGEKLFFGSGTQLSVL.

The chain couples TRBV4-1 to TRBJ2-3, with D possibly TRBD2 on 5 matching bases. This CDR3 is built from 14 residues. Per germline, CDR1 MGHRA and CDR2 YSYEKL. Trimming stripped 2 bases from V and 4 bases from J, with 10 bases between. CDR3 sequence (DNA): TGCGCCAGCAGCCAAAACGGAGGCCCAGATACGCAGTATTTT. Amino acids: CASSQNGGPDTQYF.

In this sample, this clonotype turned up a few times. The chain recombines TRBV4-1 with TRBJ2-7, with a possible D match to TRBD1 (5 bases). Germline V lookup: CDR1 MGHRA, CDR2 YSYEKL. The CDR3 covers 13 residues. Trimming removed 2 bases from V and 7 bases from J, with 12 bases in between. CDR3 amino acids: CASSQRGSVEQYF. In DNA, the CDR3 is TGCGCCAGCAGCCAAAGGGGTTCGGTTGAGCAGTACTTC.

This clonotype was seen only a few times. This chain uses TRBV4-3 with TRBJ2-7; maybe TRBD1 (6 bases). This CDR3 region has 15 residues. Germline CDR1 LGHNA, CDR2 YSLEER. V was trimmed by 0 bases and J by 1 base, leaving 10 bases between them. CDR3 amino acids: CASSQEWQGSYEQYF. The CDR3 bases are TGCGCCAGCAGCCAAGAATGGCAGGGGTCCTACGAGCAGTACTTC.

The rearrangement joins TRBV2 to TRBJ2-5, with D perhaps TRBD2 (6 bases). From germline, CDR1 is SNHLY and CDR2 FYNNEI. V was shortened by 6 bases and J by 4 bases, with 27 bases between the two germline ends. The CDR3 extends over 18 amino acids. The CDR3 spells CASRRGLVAAPGAETQYF. CDR3 sequence (DNA): TGTGCCAGCAGGAGGGGATTGGTAGCGGCGCCCGGTGCAGAGACCCAGTACTTC.

The chain links TRBV4-3 to TRBJ1-5; D uncertain. V was pared by 9 bases and J by 2 bases, with 23 bases between. CDR3 length: 17 residues. Per germline, CDR1 LGHNA and CDR2 YSLEER. The CDR3 loop reads CARLVSDLTWGNQPQHF. CDR3 bases: TGCGCCAGGCTGGTTTCGGACCTTACTTGGGGCAATCAGCCCCAGCATTTT.

The rearrangement joins TRBV19 to TRBJ2-4; possibly TRBD1 for D (6 bases). The J call may be faulty, since TRBJ2-5 better matches the DNA end. The CDR3 length is 13 residues. Germline loops: CDR1 LNHDA, CDR2 SQIVND (reference sequence). In nucleotides, the CDR3 is TGTGCCACCCGACAGGCCCCTAAAGAGACCCAGTACTTC. It encodes CATRQAPKETQYF.

The rearrangement uses TRBV29-1 and TRBJ2-1; D is ambiguous. The CDR3 runs to 15 residues. Germline values: CDR1 SQVTM, CDR2 ANQGSEA. Trimming cost V 1 base and J 2 bases, with 12 bases left between them. The CDR3 DNA is TGCAGCGTTGAAGTACGAGGATCCGCCTACAATGAGCAGTTCTTC. It yields the protein CSVEVRGSAYNEQFF.

Only a few counts were recorded for this clonotype. This chain joins TRBV5-1 and TRBJ2-5, with a possible D match to TRBD2 (6 bases). CDR1 SGHRS and CDR2 YFSETQ come from the germline V gene. V was cut by 3 bases and J by 7 bases, with 16 bases left in between. CDR3 length: 14 residues. CDR3 loop: CASSSAREMRTQYF. Written as DNA, the CDR3 is TGCGCCAGCAGCTCGGCGCGGGAAATGAGGACCCAGTACTTC.

This clonotype was observed a handful of times. The CDR3: CASSQDWYEQYF. The CDR3 bases are TGCGCCAGCAGCCAGGACTGGTACGAGCAGTACTTC. The rearrangement links TRBV5-1 to TRBJ2-7; possibly TRBD2 for D (5 bases). The germline V gene encodes CDR1 SGHRS and CDR2 YFSETQ. This CDR3 contains 12 residues. Trimming took 4 bases from V and 4 from J, leaving 9 bases between them.

This chain links TRBV10-3 with TRBJ2-3; D unresolved. V lost 0 bases and J lost 5, with 9 bases in between. This CDR3 has 14 amino acids. Germline CDR1 ENHRY, CDR2 SYGVKD. The CDR3 bases are TGTGCCATCAGTGAGTCTGGAGATAAAGATACGCAGTATTTT. Translated: CAISESGDKDTQYF.

This chain uses TRBV27 with TRBJ2-7; D is unclear. The CDR3 loop spans 14 amino acids. With 2 bases removed from V and 0 bases from J, the gap between germline ends came to 8 bases. CDR1 is MNHEY, CDR2 SMNVEV, per germline (reference sequence). CDR3 region: CASSLRIHSYEQYF. CDR3 in DNA: TGTGCCAGCAGTTTAAGAATCCACTCCTACGAGCAGTACTTC.

The chain has TRBV20-1 and TRBJ2-1; 7 nucleotides align to TRBD2. Germline V gene lookup returns CDR1 DFQATT and CDR2 SNEGSKA (reference sequence). The CDR3 length is 14 residues. The junction had 9 bases not matched to a gene; V was cut back by 6 bases and J by 4 bases. CDR3 sequence (DNA): TGCAGTGCATCGTCTAGCGGCCAATACAATGAGCAGTTCTTC. This sequence encodes CSASSSGQYNEQFF.

This clonotype was observed a single time. V usage is TRBV20-1 and J usage is TRBJ2-1; TRBD2 aligns across 11 bases. Trimming took 4 bases from V and 5 from J; bases not matched to a gene: 4. The CDR3 has 14 residues. The germline V gene encodes CDR1 DFQATT and CDR2 SNEGSKA (reference sequence). Written as DNA, the CDR3 is TGCAGTGCTATAGCGGGGGGGCTAGACAATGAGCAGTTCTTC. Protein sequence: CSAIAGGLDNEQFF.

V is TRBV4-1 and J is TRBJ2-5; 7 nucleotides line up with TRBD2. The assigned J gene may be wrong: the sequence end matches TRBJ2-7 better. Germline CDR1 reads MGHRA; CDR2 reads YSYEKL. The CDR3 consists of 14 residues. DNA of the CDR3: TGCGCCAGCAGCCAAGCTGGGACTAACTCCGAGCAGTACTTC. Translated, it gives CASSQAGTNSEQYF.

This clonotype was detected once. The gene calls are TRBV20-1 and TRBJ1-2, with D perhaps TRBD1 (5 bases). Trimming took 2 bases from V and 5 from J, leaving 15 bases between them. This CDR3 spans 14 amino acids. The germline V gene encodes CDR1 DFQATT and CDR2 SNEGSKA (reference sequence). The CDR3 region has the DNA TGCAGTGCTAGAATCCGGGAGGGACTTTATGGCTACACCTTC. Its protein is CSARIREGLYGYTF.

The chain couples TRBV9 to TRBJ1-1; unclear D gene. The V gene lost 0 bases and the J gene lost 1 base, with 7 bases spanning the gap. This CDR3 comprises 14 residues. Germline CDR1 and CDR2: SGDLS and YYNGEE. The CDR3 loop reads CASSVVEGNTEAFF. CDR3 coding DNA: TGTGCCAGCAGCGTAGTTGAGGGGAACACTGAAGCTTTCTTT.

The rearrangement joins TRBV7-2 to TRBJ2-3; D tentatively reads TRBD1 or TRBD2 (5 bases each). This CDR3 has 13 amino acids. The V gene lost 7 bases and the J gene lost 8 bases, with 16 bases spanning the gap. Per germline, CDR1 SGHTA and CDR2 FQGNSA. The CDR3 is CASIPRGASTQYF. Here the CDR3 DNA reads TGTGCCAGCATCCCTCGAGGGGCCTCTACGCAGTATTTT. The full variable domain, with the rest looked up from reference TRBV7-2 and TRBJ2-3, is GAGVSQSPSNKVTEKGKDVELRCDPISGHTALYWYRQSLGQGLEFLIYFQGNSAPDKSGLPSDRFSAERTGGSVSTLTIQRTQQEDSAVYLCASIPRGASTQYFGPGTRLTVL.

CDR3: CASRTLVGLQDNEQFF. The CDR3 nucleotides are TGTGCCAGCAGGACCCTAGTGGGACTTCAAGACAATGAGCAGTTCTTC. This sequence joins TRBV27 and TRBJ2-1; D is possibly TRBD2 (6 bases). Germline V gene sequence: CDR1 MNHEY, CDR2 SMNVEV (reference sequence). This CDR3 spans 16 amino acids. Trimming cost V 6 bases and J 5 bases, with 20 bases left between them.

This chain connects TRBV6-6 to TRBJ2-7; a weak D match, TRBD2 (5 bases). This CDR3 contains 14 residues. The V end was cut by 6 bases, the J end by 3 bases, with 15 bases between. Germline CDR1 reads MNHNY; CDR2 reads SVGAGI (reference sequence). CDR3 in amino acids: CASSPSGNRYEQYF. CDR3 DNA: TGTGCCAGCAGCCCCAGCGGAAATCGCTACGAGCAGTACTTC.

The rearrangement links TRBV11-3 to TRBJ2-1, with D hard to call. Per the germline V gene, CDR1 is SGHNT and CDR2 is YENEEA. The CDR3 runs to 15 residues. The germline V and J ends were trimmed by 5 bases and 5 bases, with 16 bases remaining between them. The chain's CDR3 is CASSLLGSPHNEQFF. CDR3 in DNA: TGTGCCAGCAGCCTCCTCGGCTCCCCACACAATGAGCAGTTCTTC.

The rearrangement links TRBV20-1 to TRBJ2-7; the match to TRBD1 covers 10 bases. The better agreement between TRBJ2-4 and the DNA end casts doubt on the J call. Per germline, CDR1 DFQATT and CDR2 SNEGSKA (reference sequence). The CDR3 is made up of 16 amino acids. The CDR3 DNA follows: TGCAGTGCTCTCCGGGACAGGGGATACCCCAAAAACATTCAGTACTTC. Protein: CSALRDRGYPKNIQYF.

The J gene is TRBJ2-7, the V gene TRBV4-1, with 7 nucleotides matching TRBD2. V shed 6 bases, J shed 4 bases, and the junction held 12 bases outside the gene matches. The CDR3 totals 15 residues. CDR1 and CDR2 (germline): MGHRA, YSYEKL. In DNA, the CDR3 is TGCGCCAGCAGAATTACAGCGGGGCAATATTACGAGCAGTACTTC. It specifies CASRITAGQYYEQYF.

The rearrangement joins TRBV19 to TRBJ2-1, with 8 bases that match TRBD2. The CDR3 runs to 14 residues. Trimming at V came to 4 bases and at J to 2 bases, leaving 1 base not matched to a gene. In germline, CDR1 is LNHDA, CDR2 SQIVND (reference sequence). CDR3 loop: CASSNSGTYNEQFF. CDR3 nucleotides: TGTGCCAGTAGTAATAGCGGGACCTACAATGAGCAGTTCTTC.

The rearrangement joins TRBV20-1 to TRBJ2-6; 9 nucleotides match TRBD1. With 5 bases clipped from V and 13 bases from J, the junction kept 12 bases outside the gene matches. Germline V lookup: CDR1 DFQATT, CDR2 SNEGSKA (reference sequence). The CDR3 length is 14 residues. Here the CDR3 DNA reads TGCAGTGCTTCACTACAGGGGGCTCTAAGAGTCCTGACTTTC. Translated, it gives CSASLQGALRVLTF.

In its sample, this clonotype was seen a few times. The chain is built from TRBV11-2 and TRBJ2-1; D gene ambiguous. This CDR3 spans 14 amino acids. V was trimmed by 4 bases and J by 9 bases, leaving 16 bases between them. Germline CDR1 reads SGHAT; CDR2 reads FQNNGV. The CDR3: CASSYPIFSLEQFF. CDR3 in DNA: TGTGCCAGCAGCTATCCTATTTTTAGTCTTGAGCAGTTCTTC.

The rearrangement uses TRBV7-8 and TRBJ1-5; D is possibly TRBD1 (6 bases). This CDR3 is built from 13 residues. Germline CDR1 reads SGHVS; CDR2 reads FQNEAQ. Trimming shortened V by 5 bases and J by 9 bases, and 14 bases separated the two germline ends. The CDR3 nucleotides read TGTGCCAGCAGCCCGCGGACAGCCCCGCCCCAGCATTTT. It yields the protein CASSPRTAPPQHF.

The chain recombines TRBV29-1 with TRBJ1-2; tentatively, D is TRBD1 (5 bases). The ends were cut back, 2 bases at V and 4 bases at J, with 17 bases in the middle. The length of the CDR3 is 15 residues. CDR1 is SQVTM, CDR2 ANQGSEA, per germline. The CDR3 here is CSVERGFRGIYGYTF. CDR3 bases: TGCAGCGTTGAACGGGGATTTCGGGGGATCTATGGCTACACCTTC.